This is a list of T cell receptor beta chains from one sample in a study of blood T cell repertoires in COVID-19. The assay was immunoSEQ multiplex PCR, and TCRdb's table has in-frame clones only and misses some. The table shows 120,000 or so clones, with 84% occurring only once. The sequenced material came from PBMCs or T cells enriched from blood (not recorded which). These TCRs come from a woman in her 30s who had recovered from COVID-19. Each CDR3 is given with its conserved first and last residue. The D gene is left open where the match is weak. Clone size, where shown, is once, few, many, or a class for clones that have expanded.

V gene: TRBV5-1
J gene: TRBJ2-7
D gene: TRBD1
clone size: NA
CDR3 DNA: TGCGCCAGCAGCTCAGGGGGTAAGGCCTACGAGCAGTACTTC
CDR3 protein: CASSSGGKAYEQYF

V gene: TRBV28
J gene: TRBJ2-7
D gene: NA
clone size: NA
CDR3 DNA: TGTGCCAGCAGTCCACAGACAGTGCTCGAGCAGTACTTC
CDR3 protein: CASSPQTVLEQYF

V gene: TRBV9
J gene: TRBJ2-7
D gene: TRBD2
clone size: NA
CDR3 DNA: TGTGCCAGCAGCGTGACTAGCGGGCGACTCTACGAGCAGTACTTC
CDR3 protein: CASSVTSGRLYEQYF

V gene: TRBV27
J gene: TRBJ2-1
D gene: NA
clone size: once
CDR3 DNA: TGTGCCAGCAGTCCGCGGGGCAGGGAGAAGTTCTTC
CDR3 protein: CASSPRGREKFF

V gene: TRBV30
J gene: TRBJ2-3
D gene: TRBD2
clone size: NA
CDR3 DNA: TGTGCCTGGAGCATACGACTAGCGGGAGGGAGCACAGATACGCAGTATTTT
CDR3 protein: CAWSIRLAGGSTDTQYF

V gene: TRBV5-4
J gene: TRBJ2-7
D gene: TRBD1
clone size: NA
CDR3 DNA: TGTGCCAGTTTCGACAGGGGGGCTCCCTACGAGCAGTACTTC
CDR3 protein: CASFDRGAPYEQYF

V gene: TRBV5-4
J gene: TRBJ2-2
D gene: TRBD2
clone size: NA
CDR3 DNA: TGTGCCAGCAGCTTAGCTAGCGGGAGAGACTCCGCCGGGGAGCTGTTTTTT
CDR3 protein: CASSLASGRDSAGELFF

V gene: TRBV15
J gene: TRBJ2-1
D gene: TRBD1
clone size: NA
CDR3 DNA: TGTGCCACCTCCGGGACAGACTACAATGAGCAGTTCTTC
CDR3 protein: CATSGTDYNEQFF

V gene: TRBV9
J gene: TRBJ2-1
D gene: TRBD2
clone size: NA
CDR3 DNA: TGTGCCAGCAGCGTAGACTGGACTAGCGCTAACAATGAGCAGTTCTTC
CDR3 protein: CASSVDWTSANNEQFF

V gene: TRBV27
J gene: TRBJ2-7
D gene: NA
clone size: few
CDR3 DNA: TGTGCCAGCAGTTTGCGGTACTCCTACGAGCAGTACTTC
CDR3 protein: CASSLRYSYEQYF

V gene: TRBV30
J gene: TRBJ1-5
D gene: NA
clone size: NA
CDR3 DNA: TGTGCCTGGAGTCAGGGGAGCAATCAGCCCCAGCATTTT
CDR3 protein: CAWSQGSNQPQHF

V gene: TRBV14
J gene: TRBJ1-1
D gene: NA
clone size: NA
CDR3 DNA: TGTGCCAGCAGCCGACTCCAGGGAAGGTATGAAGCTTTCTTT
CDR3 protein: CASSRLQGRYEAFF

V gene: TRBV6-2/TRBV6-3
J gene: TRBJ2-3
D gene: TRBD2
clone size: NA
CDR3 DNA: TGTGCCAGCAGCTCTTCCGGGGGGGGTACGACGCAGTATTTT
CDR3 protein: CASSSSGGGTTQYF

V gene: TRBV7-9
J gene: TRBJ1-6
D gene: TRBD1
clone size: NA
CDR3 DNA: TGTGCCAGCAGCTTAGGACAGGGGTCCGGTGATTCACCCCTCCACTTT
CDR3 protein: CASSLGQGSGDSPLHF